This TCR beta chain was obtained from a study of blood T cell repertoires in COVID-19. Study background: From the United States, Italy and Spain came samples of acute and convalescent COVID-19. Sources were T cells, B-cell-depleted T cells, or PBMCs; the material itself was cDNA or gDNA.

Per the original methods: By means of reference gene primer amplification, nucleated cell counts were estimated. Profiling relied on immunoSEQ multiplex PCR, and the TCRdb table lists in-frame clones only, not all of them. V and J calls and clone size are given by that table; D and trimming were obtained from the DNA. The table lists 250,000 to 300,000 clones, about 88% of them singletons. Sequenced material: peripheral blood. This clonotype was obtained from a woman aged 60 to 75 with acute or convalescent COVID-19.

The CDR3: CSAYEYNEQFF. Written as DNA, the CDR3 is TGCAGCGCTTACGAGTACAATGAGCAGTTCTTC. The rearrangement links TRBV29-1 to TRBJ2-1; D unresolved. The V end was cut by 7 bases, the J end by 4 bases, with 8 bases between. There are 11 residues in the CDR3. Germline V gene lookup returns CDR1 SQVTM and CDR2 ANQGSEA.